The rows below give T cell receptor beta chains drawn from one sample of a study of regulatory T cells in long-lasting Graves disease. TCRdb re-called the multiplex PCR reads through MiXCR, storing one row per CDR3 protein. Of 400,000 or so distinct CDR3 sequences listed, less than 25% are singletons. The input for sequencing was peripheral blood mononuclear cells (PBMCs), taken when the disease was refractory, from a patient treated with antithyroid drugs. The receptors stem from a female donor with Graves disease. CDR3s include the opening cysteine and the closing phenylalanine or tryptophan. A D gene is named only where the DNA matches it firmly. Clone size is stated in some rows and not others, as once, few, many or a class when expanded.

J gene: TRBJ2-5
V gene: TRBV28
D gene: TRBD1
clone size: many
CDR3 DNA: TGTGCCAGCAGCGGACAGGAGCAAGAGACCCAGTACTTC
CDR3 protein: CASSGQEQETQYF

J gene: TRBJ2-7
V gene: TRBV7-9
D gene: TRBD1
clone size: NA
CDR3 DNA: TGTGCCAGCAGCCGACAACTACGGGACAGGGGTCCTTATAACGAGCAGTACTTC
CDR3 protein: CASSRQLRDRGPYNEQYF

J gene: TRBJ2-7
V gene: TRBV28
D gene: NA
clone size: NA
CDR3 DNA: TGTGCCAGCAGCCGCGACCGGGGCCGAAGCTCCTACGAGCAGTACTTC
CDR3 protein: CASSRDRGRSSYEQYF

J gene: TRBJ2-7
V gene: TRBV11-2
D gene: TRBD2
clone size: few
CDR3 DNA: TGTGCCAGCAGCTTACTCCTCGGGACTAGCGACGAGCAGTACTTC
CDR3 protein: CASSLLLGTSDEQYF

J gene: TRBJ1-2
V gene: TRBV7-6
D gene: NA
clone size: few
CDR3 DNA: TGTGCCAGCAGCCCTTTTAGGTTTGATGGCTACACCTTC
CDR3 protein: CASSPFRFDGYTF

J gene: TRBJ2-5
V gene: TRBV5-1
D gene: NA
clone size: NA
CDR3 DNA: TGCGCCAGCAGCTTGGGCGGCTCCAGGGGAGAGACCCAGTACTTC
CDR3 protein: CASSLGGSRGETQYF

J gene: TRBJ2-7
V gene: TRBV6-5
D gene: NA
clone size: NA
CDR3 DNA: TGTGCCAGCAGTTACTCTAGGCAAAGAGACGAGCAGTACTTC
CDR3 protein: CASSYSRQRDEQYF

J gene: TRBJ2-7
V gene: TRBV7-9
D gene: TRBD1
clone size: few
CDR3 DNA: TGTGCCAGCAGCTCGGGACAGGGATTCCACGAGCAGTACTTC
CDR3 protein: CASSSGQGFHEQYF

J gene: TRBJ1-3
V gene: TRBV7-2
D gene: NA
clone size: NA
CDR3 DNA: TGTGCCAGCAGCTTAGGAACAGGGCTCTCTGGAAACACCATATATTTT
CDR3 protein: CASSLGTGLSGNTIYF

J gene: TRBJ1-3
V gene: TRBV28
D gene: NA
clone size: NA
CDR3 DNA: TGTGCCAGCAGTTTTGGGGATGCGGCTGGAAACACCATATATTTT
CDR3 protein: CASSFGDAAGNTIYF

J gene: TRBJ2-7
V gene: TRBV3-1
D gene: TRBD2
clone size: many
CDR3 DNA: TGTGCCAGCAGCCAAGGTATCCGAGCGGGGTCCTACGAGCAGTACTTC
CDR3 protein: CASSQGIRAGSYEQYF

J gene: TRBJ1-5
V gene: TRBV5-5
D gene: NA
clone size: few
CDR3 DNA: TGTGCCAGCAGCTTTGACGAGTTGGGCAATCAGCCCCAGCATTTT
CDR3 protein: CASSFDELGNQPQHF

J gene: TRBJ1-4
V gene: TRBV7-9
D gene: NA
clone size: NA
CDR3 DNA: TGTGCCAGCAGAGGACGGGAATCAACTAATGAAAAACTGTTTTTT
CDR3 protein: CASRGRESTNEKLFF

J gene: TRBJ1-3
V gene: TRBV7-2
D gene: NA
clone size: NA
CDR3 DNA: TGTGCCAGCAGACCAGGGACACTCGAAAACACCATATATTTT
CDR3 protein: CASRPGTLENTIYF

J gene: TRBJ1-6
V gene: TRBV27
D gene: NA
clone size: many
CDR3 DNA: TGTGCCAGCCGTCTAGGCACGACAGCGAAGGGTTCCTTCCCCCTCCACTTT
CDR3 protein: CASRLGTTAKGSFPLHF

J gene: TRBJ2-5
V gene: TRBV27
D gene: NA
clone size: NA
CDR3 DNA: TGTGCCAGCAGTAGCCCGGGAAAGGGGGTGACCCAGTACTTC
CDR3 protein: CASSSPGKGVTQYF

J gene: TRBJ2-7
V gene: TRBV19
D gene: NA
clone size: NA
CDR3 DNA: TGTGCCAGTAGTATGGTAGACCGGAAAGTTCGTTCCGAGCAGTACTTC
CDR3 protein: CASSMVDRKVRSEQYF

J gene: TRBJ1-2
V gene: TRBV6-1
D gene: TRBD1
clone size: NA
CDR3 DNA: TGTGCCAGCAAGGACAGGGGCGATCCTAACTATGGCTACACCTTC
CDR3 protein: CASKDRGDPNYGYTF

J gene: TRBJ1-1
V gene: TRBV2
D gene: NA
clone size: many
CDR3 DNA: TGTGCCAGCAGTTCCTACCTGAACACTGAAGCTTTCTTT
CDR3 protein: CASSSYLNTEAFF

J gene: TRBJ1-5
V gene: TRBV30
D gene: NA
clone size: NA
CDR3 DNA: TGTGCCTCGAGTGTATCCTGGGGGGGCCTTCAGCCCCAGCATTTT
CDR3 protein: CASSVSWGGLQPQHF

J gene: TRBJ2-3
V gene: TRBV7-9
D gene: NA
clone size: few
CDR3 DNA: TGTGCCAGCAGCGAGGACCTCTCGCCAGATACGCAGTATTTT
CDR3 protein: CASSEDLSPDTQYF

J gene: TRBJ1-6
V gene: TRBV11-3
D gene: NA
clone size: few
CDR3 DNA: TGTGCCAGCAGCTTAGACGGCTTTTCACCCCTCCACTTT
CDR3 protein: CASSLDGFSPLHF

J gene: TRBJ2-2
V gene: TRBV24-1
D gene: TRBD2
clone size: NA
CDR3 DNA: TGTGCCACCAGTGCCCAATTAACCGGGACTAGCGGGAGGGCCTTGGATACCGGGGAGCTGTTTTTT
CDR3 protein: CATSAQLTGTSGRALDTGELFF

J gene: TRBJ2-3
V gene: TRBV9
D gene: TRBD2
clone size: once
CDR3 DNA: TGTGCCAGCAGCTTCCAGGGAGGGATTGATACGCAGTATTTT
CDR3 protein: CASSFQGGIDTQYF

J gene: TRBJ2-7
V gene: TRBV5-1
D gene: NA
clone size: NA
CDR3 DNA: TGCGCCAGCAGCTTGGACGGTGGGCCCTCCTACGAGCAGTACTTC
CDR3 protein: CASSLDGGPSYEQYF

J gene: TRBJ2-2
V gene: TRBV7-8
D gene: NA
clone size: NA
CDR3 DNA: TGTGCCAGCAGCTCCGTGGAACTAGCAGTCGCCGGGGAGCTGTTTTTT
CDR3 protein: CASSSVELAVAGELFF

J gene: TRBJ1-1
V gene: TRBV28
D gene: NA
clone size: many
CDR3 DNA: TGTGCCAGCAGTTTATATGGAGGGGGAACTGAAGCTTTCTTT
CDR3 protein: CASSLYGGGTEAFF

J gene: TRBJ1-3
V gene: TRBV11-2
D gene: NA
clone size: few
CDR3 DNA: TGTGCCAGCAGCTTAGCGCCGGGACGATTGCCTCGGAACACCATATATTTT
CDR3 protein: CASSLAPGRLPRNTIYF

J gene: TRBJ1-1
V gene: TRBV28
D gene: NA
clone size: many
CDR3 DNA: TGCGCCAGCAGCTTGGTAGGGGCGAACACTGAAGCTTTCTTT
CDR3 protein: CASSLVGANTEAFF

J gene: TRBJ1-1
V gene: TRBV5-1
D gene: TRBD1
clone size: NA
CDR3 DNA: TGCGCCAGCAGCTTGGTCGGGCAGGGGGTCACTGAAGCTTTCTTT
CDR3 protein: CASSLVGQGVTEAFF

J gene: TRBJ1-5
V gene: TRBV27
D gene: NA
clone size: NA
CDR3 DNA: TGTGCCAGCAGTCCATCCCAGTTTCAGCCCCAGCATTTT
CDR3 protein: CASSPSQFQPQHF

J gene: TRBJ2-2
V gene: TRBV7-8
D gene: TRBD1
clone size: NA
CDR3 DNA: TGTGCCAGCAGCTTAGGGGACAGGGACACCGGGGAGCTGTTTTTT
CDR3 protein: CASSLGDRDTGELFF

J gene: TRBJ1-1
V gene: TRBV19
D gene: NA
clone size: NA
CDR3 DNA: TGTGCCAGTAGTTCCCAGGCGACTTTCCGGTACACTGAAGCTTTCTTT
CDR3 protein: CASSSQATFRYTEAFF

J gene: TRBJ1-5
V gene: TRBV5-5
D gene: TRBD1
clone size: NA
CDR3 DNA: TGTGCCAGCAGCCACAGGGGGACGCTGGGGAATCAGCCCCAGCATTTT
CDR3 protein: CASSHRGTLGNQPQHF

J gene: TRBJ1-5
V gene: TRBV28
D gene: NA
clone size: many
CDR3 DNA: TGTGCCAGCACCGGGAGCAATCAGCCCCAGCATTTT
CDR3 protein: CASTGSNQPQHF

J gene: TRBJ1-2
V gene: TRBV6-1
D gene: NA
clone size: many
CDR3 DNA: TGTGCCAGCATACATTATCCGAGCGGGCGTCAAGCGAATGCTGGCTACACCTTC
CDR3 protein: CASIHYPSGRQANAGYTF

J gene: TRBJ2-7
V gene: TRBV19
D gene: NA
clone size: many
CDR3 DNA: TGTGCCAGTAGTACGGTGGACAGTGTTCCTACCTACGAGCAGTACTTC
CDR3 protein: CASSTVDSVPTYEQYF

J gene: TRBJ1-1
V gene: TRBV3-1
D gene: NA
clone size: NA
CDR3 DNA: TGTGCCAGCAGCCCCGGACTCAGAAGCACTGAAGCTTTCTTT
CDR3 protein: CASSPGLRSTEAFF

J gene: TRBJ1-5
V gene: TRBV2
D gene: NA
clone size: few
CDR3 DNA: TGTGCCAGCAGTGATATGCCACGGCAGCCCCAGCATTTT
CDR3 protein: CASSDMPRQPQHF

J gene: TRBJ1-1
V gene: TRBV5-5
D gene: NA
clone size: NA
CDR3 DNA: TGTGCCAGCAGCTTGAGGAACAGGGTAGGCACTGAAGTTTTCTTT
CDR3 protein: CASSLRNRVGTEVFF

J gene: TRBJ1-2
V gene: TRBV29-1
D gene: NA
clone size: few
CDR3 DNA: TGCAGCGTTGCAGCAGGAGGCTATGGCTACACCTTC
CDR3 protein: CSVAAGGYGYTF

J gene: TRBJ2-2
V gene: TRBV10-3
D gene: TRBD2
clone size: NA
CDR3 DNA: TGTGCCATCAGCCCGGGGGGGATGAACACCGGGGAGCTGTTTTTT
CDR3 protein: CAISPGGMNTGELFF

J gene: TRBJ2-3
V gene: TRBV30
D gene: NA
clone size: NA
CDR3 DNA: TGTGCCTGGAGTGAGGACTACACAGATACGCAGTATTTT
CDR3 protein: CAWSEDYTDTQYF

J gene: TRBJ1-1
V gene: TRBV27
D gene: NA
clone size: many
CDR3 DNA: TGTGCCAGCAGTTTATCGCACGGTATGAACACTGAAGCTTTCTTT
CDR3 protein: CASSLSHGMNTEAFF

J gene: TRBJ2-7
V gene: TRBV19
D gene: NA
clone size: NA
CDR3 DNA: TGTGCCAGTAGTGGGGACGGAAACTACGAGCAGTACTTC
CDR3 protein: CASSGDGNYEQYF

J gene: TRBJ2-7
V gene: TRBV10-3
D gene: TRBD2
clone size: NA
CDR3 DNA: TGTGCCATCAGTCAAGAGACTAGCGGGGCGTACGAGCAGTACTTC
CDR3 protein: CAISQETSGAYEQYF

J gene: TRBJ2-7
V gene: TRBV20-1
D gene: TRBD2
clone size: few
CDR3 DNA: TGCAGTGCTAGGGAAGAGCGGGGTGCCTACGAGCAGTACTTC
CDR3 protein: CSAREERGAYEQYF

J gene: TRBJ2-1
V gene: TRBV2
D gene: NA
clone size: few
CDR3 DNA: TGTGCCGCCCTAAGGGTAGTGGGCAATGAGCAGTTCTTC
CDR3 protein: CAALRVVGNEQFF

J gene: TRBJ2-5
V gene: TRBV20-1
D gene: TRBD1
clone size: many
CDR3 DNA: TGCAGTGCTAGCCGGACAGGGGAGACCCAGTACTTC
CDR3 protein: CSASRTGETQYF

J gene: TRBJ2-5
V gene: TRBV2
D gene: TRBD1
clone size: many
CDR3 DNA: TGTGCCAGCAGTGAAGTGGTTGGACAGGGCAAAGAGACCCAGTACTTC
CDR3 protein: CASSEVVGQGKETQYF

J gene: TRBJ2-5
V gene: TRBV18
D gene: TRBD2
clone size: NA
CDR3 DNA: TGTGCCAGCTCAAGGCTAGCGGGAAACTCGAAGGAGACCCAGTACTTC
CDR3 protein: CASSRLAGNSKETQYF

J gene: TRBJ1-5
V gene: TRBV20-1
D gene: TRBD1
clone size: NA
CDR3 DNA: TGCAGTGCTAGAGGTGACAGGGAAGCTCAGCCCCAGCATTTT
CDR3 protein: CSARGDREAQPQHF

J gene: TRBJ1-1
V gene: TRBV5-1
D gene: NA
clone size: NA
CDR3 DNA: TGCGCCAGCAGCTCTAGGACAGCTACTGAAGCTTTCTTT
CDR3 protein: CASSSRTATEAFF

J gene: TRBJ2-7
V gene: TRBV27
D gene: NA
clone size: few
CDR3 DNA: TGTGCCAGCAGTTTATACTCCTGGGGCGAGCAGTACTTC
CDR3 protein: CASSLYSWGEQYF

J gene: TRBJ1-4
V gene: TRBV20-1
D gene: NA
clone size: NA
CDR3 DNA: TGCAGTGCTAGGTCGTTGGGGACGGCTAATGAAAAACTGTTTTTT
CDR3 protein: CSARSLGTANEKLFF

J gene: TRBJ2-7
V gene: TRBV6-2/TRBV6-3
D gene: TRBD2
clone size: few
CDR3 DNA: TGTGCCAGCACCCCCCTGGGACTAGCGGGAGCCTCCTACGAGCAGTACTTC
CDR3 protein: CASTPLGLAGASYEQYF

J gene: TRBJ1-5
V gene: TRBV7-9
D gene: TRBD1
clone size: NA
CDR3 DNA: TGTGCCAGCAGCCGACAGGGGGATAGTCAGCCCCAGCATTTT
CDR3 protein: CASSRQGDSQPQHF

J gene: TRBJ2-1
V gene: TRBV5-1
D gene: TRBD2
clone size: NA
CDR3 DNA: TGCGCCAGCAGCTCCTCGACTAGCTTTAGACTATACAATGAGCAGTTCTTC
CDR3 protein: CASSSSTSFRLYNEQFF

J gene: TRBJ1-2
V gene: TRBV12-3/TRBV12-4
D gene: NA
clone size: many
CDR3 DNA: TGTGCCAGCACGCTCGGGGTTCGATATACTAACTATGGCTACACCTTC
CDR3 protein: CASTLGVRYTNYGYTF

J gene: TRBJ2-5
V gene: TRBV20-1
D gene: NA
clone size: many
CDR3 DNA: TGCAGTGCTAGACCCGGTGGCGAGACCCAGTACTTC
CDR3 protein: CSARPGGETQYF